A single sample gave rise to the 3 T cell receptor beta chains below, sequenced in a study of lymphopenia after photon versus proton radiotherapy. Measured with immunoSEQ multiplex PCR; TCRdb has only the in-frame clones, and not every one. This sample has 23,000 or so clones, with about 91% found just once. The sequences come from peripheral blood, collected from a patient treated with photon-based radiotherapy. The source is a man aged 45-65 years with gastric cancer.

The chain joins TRBV5-4 to TRBJ2-7; tentative D call: TRBD1 (5 bases). There are 14 residues in the CDR3. The V end lost 0 bases, the J end lost 3 bases, and 10 bases lay between the germline ends. Germline lookup yields CDR1 SGHNT and CDR2 YYREEE (reference sequence). The CDR3 DNA follows: TGTGCCAGCAGCTTGGCGTGGGGCGACTACGAGCAGTACTTC. Translated, it gives CASSLAWGDYEQYF.

This chain uses TRBV5-1 with TRBJ1-6, with D unresolved. Germline V CDR1 and CDR2: SGHRS, YFSETQ. The CDR3 is made up of 14 amino acids. V was cut by 2 bases and J by 8 bases, with 11 bases left in between. CDR3: CASSFAPPDSPLHF. DNA of the CDR3: TGCGCCAGCAGCTTTGCCCCTCCGGATTCACCCCTCCACTTT.

The J gene is TRBJ2-5, the V gene TRBV14, with a tentative D call TRBD1 (6 bases). V gave up 4 bases and J gave up 5 bases, with 17 bases separating them. This CDR3 has 15 residues. Germline assignment: CDR1 SGHDN and CDR2 FVKESK. This CDR3 reads CASSRLQGVGETQYF. In DNA, the CDR3 is TGTGCCAGCAGCCGACTACAGGGAGTCGGGGAGACCCAGTACTTC. The full variable domain, in which reference TRBV14 and TRBJ2-5 provide the parts outside the CDR3, is EAGVTQFPSHSVIEKGQTVTLRCDPISGHDNLYWYRRVMGKEIKFLLHFVKESKQDESGMPNNRFLAERTGGTYSTLKVQPAELEDSGVYFCASSRLQGVGETQYFGPGTRLLVL.